This passage covers 2 T cell receptor beta chains from one sample sequenced in a study of PD-L1 blockade in urothelial cancer. Time point in this sample: peripheral blood 6 weeks after treatment start. Produced via immunoSEQ multiplex PCR; TCRdb's table is partial and in-frame only. The sample carries around 40,000 clones, approximately 78% recorded once. Sequencing used PBMCs, obtained around atezolizumab (anti-PD-L1) treatment. The source is a man aged 55 to 69 with urothelial cancer.

The rearrangement uses TRBV6-4 and TRBJ1-3; D is undetermined. Germline CDR1 reads MRHNA; CDR2 reads SNTAGT. The V end was cut by 11 bases, the J end by 0 bases, with 17 bases between. The CDR3 contains 15 residues. The CDR3 nucleotides are TGTGCCGGTCCCCCCGTGGGGAGCTCTGGAAACACCATATATTTT. Protein sequence: CAGPPVGSSGNTIYF.

V gene TRBV19 combines with J gene TRBJ2-2, with D possibly being TRBD1 (7 bases). V was pared by 7 bases and J by 4 bases, with 13 bases between. The CDR3 sequence is 14 residues long. From germline, CDR1 is LNHDA and CDR2 SQIVND (reference sequence). The CDR3 coding sequence is TGTGCCAGTAAACGGCAGGGGGGCACCGGGGAGCTGTTTTTT. It specifies CASKRQGGTGELFF.